The 28 T cell receptor beta chains presented below share a single source sample, sequenced in a study of follicular helper T cells after annual influenza vaccination. TCRdb's table, derived via immunoSEQ multiplex PCR, lists solely in-frame clones and lacks some. The repertoire holds fewer than 8,000 clones, with around 85% as singletons. Time point here: 2015-2016 season, 7 days after influenza vaccination. This sample comprised CXCR5- memory CD4+ T cells sorted from blood, obtained 7 days after influenza vaccination. The receptors were sampled from an adult who received the influenza vaccine.

The chain couples TRBV4-2 to TRBJ2-5, with 7 bases lining up with TRBD1. Trimming at V came to 5 bases and at J to 11 bases, leaving 5 bases not matched to a gene. The germline V gene encodes CDR1 LGHNA and CDR2 YNFKEQ. The CDR3 has 11 amino acids. The CDR3 here is CASSLGDSQYF. The CDR3 DNA reads TGTGCCAGCAGCTTGGGGGACAGTCAGTACTTC.

The chain employs TRBV11-2 and TRBJ1-2; D gene ambiguous. Trimming took off 0 bases at V and 0 bases at J, with 20 bases between the two ends. Germline CDR1 is SGHAT and CDR2 is FQNNGV. CDR3 length: 19 residues. DNA for the CDR3: TGTGCCAGCAGCTTAGAAGAAGGGTTTTTAACGTTTCCTAACTATGGCTACACCTTC. It encodes CASSLEEGFLTFPNYGYTF.

The rearrangement joins TRBV29-1 to TRBJ2-1; TRBD2 matches 10 bases. V shed 5 bases and J 3 bases; nucleotides not matched to a gene: 7. Germline values: CDR1 SQVTM, CDR2 ANQGSEA. The CDR3 loop spans 15 amino acids. The DNA of the CDR3 is TGCAGCGTTAGGTCCGGGACTAGCGTCTACAATGAGCAGTTCTTC. It is translated as CSVRSGTSVYNEQFF.

This chain connects TRBV7-9 to TRBJ1-5; D remains ambiguous. V lost 2 bases and J lost 4, with 9 bases in between. The CDR3 totals 14 residues. CDR1 and CDR2 (germline): SEHNR, FQNEAQ (reference sequence). The CDR3 bases are TGTGCCAGCAGCTTAACAGCGGTTAATCAGCCCCAGCATTTT. Translating it yields CASSLTAVNQPQHF.

This clone has just a few counts. This chain links TRBV6-5 with TRBJ1-1, with a possible D match to TRBD1 (6 bases). The CDR3 runs to 12 residues. In germline, CDR1 is MNHEY, CDR2 SVGAGI. Deletions cut 2 bases from V and 11 bases from J, with 12 bases between. CDR3 nucleotides: TGTGCCAGCAGTTACCGCAGGGGAGAGGCTTTCTTT. Its protein is CASSYRRGEAFF.

The chain has TRBV7-3 and TRBJ1-1; D unclear. CDR3 length: 13 residues. In germline, CDR1 is SGHTA, CDR2 FQGTGA. V was shortened by 5 bases and J by 1 base, with 8 bases between the two germline ends. The CDR3 bases are TGTGCCAGCAGCACGGACGGGAACACTGAAGCTTTCTTT. Its protein product is CASSTDGNTEAFF. Filled out from reference TRBV7-3 and TRBJ1-1, the complete variable domain reads GAGVSQTPSNKVTEKGKYVELRCDPISGHTALYWYRQSLGQGPEFLIYFQGTGAADDSGLPNDRFFAVRPEGSVSTLKIQRTERGDSAVYLCASSTDGNTEAFFGQGTRLTVV.

CDR3: CASNFRVSTDTQYF. In DNA form, the CDR3 reads TGTGCCAGTAACTTCAGGGTCAGCACAGATACGCAGTATTTT. The chain joins TRBV19 to TRBJ2-3; tentative D call: TRBD1 (5 bases). Germline CDR1 LNHDA, CDR2 SQIVND (reference sequence). The length of the CDR3 is 14 residues. V lost 7 bases and J 0 bases, leaving 11 bases between the germline ends.

The CDR3 is CSVDPGTGGNTIYF. DNA of the CDR3: TGCAGCGTTGATCCCGGGACAGGGGGAAACACCATATATTTT. The genes are TRBV29-1 and TRBJ1-3, with 9 bases identical to TRBD1. V was pared by 3 bases and J by 4 bases, with 4 bases of the junction left unmatched. This CDR3 spans 14 amino acids. Germline V gives CDR1 SQVTM, CDR2 ANQGSEA.

J is TRBJ1-3 and V is TRBV4-3; perhaps TRBD1 as D (5 bases). The germline V gene has CDR1 LGHNA and CDR2 YSLEER. V was pared by 1 base and J by 4 bases, with 20 bases between. The CDR3 spans 18 residues. The CDR3 DNA reads as TGCGCCAGCAGCCAAGGAGGGACGATCCAAGAGTCAGGAAACACCATATATTTT. This translates into CASSQGGTIQESGNTIYF.

The rearrangement joins TRBV2 to TRBJ1-5; possibly TRBD1 for D (6 bases). CDR3 length: 16 residues. The V and J ends lost 2 bases and 7 bases respectively, with 18 bases between them. Germline V gene sequence: CDR1 SNHLY, CDR2 FYNNEI. DNA for the CDR3: TGTGCCAGCAGTGAATTTTCGGGGGCGTTCGGACAGCCCCAGCATTTT. This codes for CASSEFSGAFGQPQHF.

The chain carries TRBV30 and TRBJ2-5; 8 bases fit TRBD2. CDR1 is GTSNPN, CDR2 SVGIG, per germline (reference sequence). The CDR3 covers 15 residues. Trimming removed 3 bases from V and 4 bases from J; junction bases left unmatched: 10. In DNA form, the CDR3 reads TGTGCCTGGAGAGCGGACGGGAGGGTAGGAGAGACCCAGTACTTC. Protein product: CAWRADGRVGETQYF.

The genes are TRBV7-8 and TRBJ1-5, with D possibly matching TRBD1 (6 bases). Germline V gives CDR1 SGHVS, CDR2 FQNEAQ. V lost 7 bases, J lost 7 bases, and 20 bases lay in between. The CDR3 has 15 amino acids. The CDR3 spells CASTLGRGSYQPQHF. The CDR3 nucleotides read TGTGCCAGCACCTTGGGGAGGGGGTCCTACCAGCCCCAGCATTTT.

In this sample, this clone turned up a few times. V gene TRBV5-4 combines with J gene TRBJ2-1; 9 bases fit TRBD2. CDR3 size: 15 residues. Germline lookup yields CDR1 SGHNT and CDR2 YYREEE (reference sequence). Trimming removed 4 bases from V and 6 bases from J; junction bases left unmatched: 8. The DNA for the CDR3 is TGTGCCAGCAGCCCAGGGACTAGCCCCCTCAATGAGCAGTTCTTC. Amino acid sequence: CASSPGTSPLNEQFF.

The sample holds one count of this clone. The chain has TRBV10-3 and TRBJ1-3, with D perhaps matching TRBD1 (5 bases). Looked up from germline, CDR1 is ENHRY and CDR2 is SYGVKD. CDR3 length equals 13 residues. V lost 10 bases to trimming and J lost 2 bases, with 12 bases between them. The CDR3 DNA reads as TGTGCCACCGGCGGGACGGCTGGAAACACCATATATTTT. Amino acid sequence: CATGGTAGNTIYF.

The rearrangement links TRBV11-2 to TRBJ1-1; D gene uncertain. CDR3 size: 14 residues. V was shortened by 0 bases and J by 7 bases, with 12 bases between the two germline ends. CDR1 and CDR2 (germline): SGHAT, FQNNGV. CDR3 amino acids: CASSLDPGLNEAFF. CDR3 nucleotide sequence: TGTGCCAGCAGCTTAGATCCGGGTTTGAATGAAGCTTTCTTT.

The chain uses TRBV19 and TRBJ1-2; the match to TRBD1 covers 12 bases. Germline V gene sequence: CDR1 LNHDA, CDR2 SQIVND (reference sequence). Germline trimming cut 8 bases from V and 6 bases from J; bases unmatched to any gene: 4. CDR3 length equals 13 residues. The CDR3 is CASGDRGRDGYTF. The CDR3 DNA is TGTGCCAGTGGGGACAGGGGGCGAGATGGCTACACCTTC. Complete variable domain (other parts from reference TRBV19 and TRBJ1-2): DGGITQSPKYLFRKEGQNVTLSCEQNLNHDAMYWYRQDPGQGLRLIYYSQIVNDFQKGDIAEGYSVSREKKESFPLTVTSAQKNPTAFYLCASGDRGRDGYTFGSGTRLTVV.

The chain links TRBV7-6 to TRBJ1-1, with D unclear. V was shortened by 1 base and J by 5 bases, with 8 bases between the two germline ends. Germline V gene lookup returns CDR1 SGHVS and CDR2 FNYEAQ. The CDR3 has 13 residues. CDR3 sequence reads: CASSLGSWTEAFF. The CDR3 DNA reads as TGTGCCAGCAGCTTAGGTTCGTGGACTGAAGCTTTCTTT.

The rearrangement joins TRBV7-9 to TRBJ1-3; weak D call: TRBD1 (5 bases). Trimming shortened V by 3 bases and J by 2 bases, and 11 bases separated the two germline ends. The CDR3 runs 15 residues. The germline gives CDR1 SEHNR, CDR2 FQNEAQ (reference sequence). CDR3 sequence (DNA): TGTGCCAGCAGCTTCCAGGGAGGGGCTGGAAACACCATATATTTT. Amino acid sequence: CASSFQGGAGNTIYF.

This clone came up a few times. The rearrangement uses TRBV7-2 and TRBJ2-1; either TRBD1 or TRBD2 may fit D (5 bases each). The germline V gene encodes CDR1 SGHTA and CDR2 FQGNSA. CDR3 length: 12 residues. V lost 6 bases and J 7 bases, leaving 10 bases between the germline ends. CDR3 sequence (DNA): TGTGCCAGCAGATGGGGACCAAATGAGCAGTTCTTC. Protein: CASRWGPNEQFF. The whole variable domain, filled in from reference TRBV7-2 and TRBJ2-1, reads GAGVSQSPSNKVTEKGKDVELRCDPISGHTALYWYRQSLGQGLEFLIYFQGNSAPDKSGLPSDRFSAERTGGSVSTLTIQRTQQEDSAVYLCASRWGPNEQFFGPGTRLTVL.

This clone was picked up one time. This chain joins TRBV18 and TRBJ2-3; the match to TRBD1 covers 8 bases. CDR1 is KGHSH, CDR2 LQKENI, per germline. V lost 3 bases and J lost 1; bases outside the gene matches: 3. The CDR3 is 15 residues long. In DNA, the CDR3 is TGTGCCAGCTCACCGGGACAGGTGGGCACAGATACGCAGTATTTT. Protein product: CASSPGQVGTDTQYF. Filled out from reference TRBV18 and TRBJ2-3, the complete variable domain reads NAGVMQNPRHLVRRRGQEARLRCSPMKGHSHVYWYRQLPEEGLKFMVYLQKENIIDESGMPKERFSAEFPKEGPSILRIQQVVRGDSAAYFCASSPGQVGTDTQYFGPGTRLTVL.

This rearrangement joins TRBV19 to TRBJ2-3; D is perhaps TRBD1 (5 bases). CDR1 and CDR2 (germline): LNHDA, SQIVND (reference sequence). V was pared by 4 bases and J by 4 bases, with 24 bases between. The CDR3 sequence is 18 residues long. CDR3 in DNA: TGTGCCAGTAGTACCCGTCGGAGTGTGGGGCGCAGAGCAGATACGCAGTATTTT. Protein sequence: CASSTRRSVGRRADTQYF.

V usage is TRBV19 and J usage is TRBJ1-2, with 7 nucleotides matching TRBD1. The CDR3 spans 16 residues. Germline V gene lookup returns CDR1 LNHDA and CDR2 SQIVND (reference sequence). After removal of 7 bases from V and 0 bases from J, the junction contained 11 bases not matched to a gene. The CDR3 DNA follows: TGTGCCAGTAAACCGGGACAGAGTCCCACTAACTATGGCTACACCTTC. Its translation: CASKPGQSPTNYGYTF.

Here the CDR3 DNA reads TGTGCCGGCAACCGACAGATACAAGAGACCCAGTACTTC. Protein: CAGNRQIQETQYF. J is TRBJ2-5 and V is TRBV25-1, with D possibly being TRBD1 (5 bases). The V end lost 11 bases, the J end lost 2 bases, and 15 bases lay between the germline ends. This CDR3 is 13 amino acids long. CDR1 MGHDK and CDR2 SYGVNS come from the germline V gene.

The gene calls are TRBV19 and TRBJ1-2; weak D call: TRBD1 (6 bases). V lost 6 bases to trimming and J lost 6 bases, with 11 bases between them. The CDR3 spans 12 residues. In germline, CDR1 is LNHDA, CDR2 SQIVND (reference sequence). For the CDR3, the DNA is TGTGCCAGTAGACAGGGTAGGGATGGCTACACCTTC. The encoded protein is CASRQGRDGYTF.

The chain carries TRBV11-1 and TRBJ1-5, with D perhaps TRBD1 (5 bases). Trimming stripped 3 bases from V and 5 bases from J, with 14 bases between. In germline, CDR1 is SGHAT, CDR2 FQDESV (reference sequence). This CDR3 region has 15 residues. CDR3 DNA sequence: TGTGCCAGCAGCTTCCGGGGGAGGGCGGATCAGCCCCAGCATTTT. Amino acid sequence: CASSFRGRADQPQHF.

The genes are TRBV7-2 and TRBJ2-1; D might be TRBD1 (5 bases). The CDR3 is 13 residues long. The germline V gene encodes CDR1 SGHTA and CDR2 FQGNSA. The ends were cut back, 7 bases at V and 10 bases at J, with 17 bases in the middle. The CDR3 nucleotides are TGTGCCAGCAACGTCCGGAGCAGGGAAGAGCAGTTCTTC. It is translated as CASNVRSREEQFF. The full variable domain, its missing parts supplied by reference TRBV7-2 and TRBJ2-1, is GAGVSQSPSNKVTEKGKDVELRCDPISGHTALYWYRQSLGQGLEFLIYFQGNSAPDKSGLPSDRFSAERTGGSVSTLTIQRTQQEDSAVYLCASNVRSREEQFFGPGTRLTVL.

The gene calls are TRBV18 and TRBJ1-5, with D uncertain. The germline V gene encodes CDR1 KGHSH and CDR2 LQKENI. The V end lost 1 base, the J end lost 1 base, and 8 bases lay between the germline ends. The CDR3 runs to 15 residues. The CDR3 DNA reads TGTGCCAGCTCACCACAGAGCGCCAGCAATCAGCCCCAGCATTTT. Residues: CASSPQSASNQPQHF.

The J gene is TRBJ2-2, the V gene TRBV7-2; no clear D gene. The V gene lost 0 bases and the J gene lost 4 bases, with 12 bases spanning the gap. The germline CDR1 and CDR2 sequences are SGHTA and FQGNSA. CDR3 length equals 16 residues. The CDR3 coding sequence is TGTGCCAGCAGCTTAGCAAGTGGAAGGAGCACCGGGGAGCTGTTTTTT. Its protein product is CASSLASGRSTGELFF.